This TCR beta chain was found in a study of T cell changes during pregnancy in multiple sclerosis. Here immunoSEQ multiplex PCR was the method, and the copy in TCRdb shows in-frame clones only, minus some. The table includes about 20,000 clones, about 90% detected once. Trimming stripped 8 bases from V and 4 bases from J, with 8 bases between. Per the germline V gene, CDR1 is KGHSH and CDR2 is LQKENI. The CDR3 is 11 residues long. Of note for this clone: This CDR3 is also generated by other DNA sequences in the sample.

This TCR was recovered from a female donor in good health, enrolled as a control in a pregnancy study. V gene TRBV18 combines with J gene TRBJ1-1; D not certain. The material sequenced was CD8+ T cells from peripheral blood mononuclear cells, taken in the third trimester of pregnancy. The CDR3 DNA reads TGTGCCAGCCGGGAGGGCACTGAAGCTTTCTTT. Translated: CASREGTEAFF.